Listed below are T cell receptor beta chains from one sample, sequenced in a study of tumor and adjacent non-tumor tissue in lung cancer. TCRdb ran MiXCR on the multiplex PCR reads and lists one entry per CDR3 protein. The sample has some 97,000 distinct CDR3 sequences, 55% to 65% seen once; the top ten hold around a fifth. The sequencing input was distant non-tumor lung tissue. These receptors all stem from a man younger than 40 with non-small cell lung cancer. The CDR3 runs from the conserved cysteine through the conserved F or W. The order of the fields is CDR3 protein, CDR3 DNA, clone size, V gene, D gene, J gene. The D gene is left open where the match is weak. Only some rows state a clone size, as once, few, many or a class for expanded clones.

CASSPRLGLEQFF,TGTGCCAGCAGCCCAAGACTAGGGCTTGAGCAGTTCTTC,-,TRBV7-9,-,TRBJ2-1
CTCSELTGSTDTQYF,TGTACCTGCAGTGAACTAACGGGGAGCACAGATACGCAGTATTTT,-,TRBV6-1,-,TRBJ2-3
CSVGNGYTEAFF,TGCAGCGTTGGGAACGGATACACTGAAGCTTTCTTT,-,TRBV29-1,-,TRBJ1-1
CASSPPDINYEQYF,TGTGCCAGCTCACCACCGGACATCAACTACGAGCAGTACTTC,-,TRBV18,-,TRBJ2-7
CASRAFTGGNQPHHF,TGTGCCAGCAGGGCGTTTACAGGGGGCAATCAGCCCCATCATTTT,-,TRBV6-5,TRBD1,TRBJ1-5
CASNERGSGTNEQFF,TGTGCCAGCAATGAAAGGGGTAGCGGAACCAATGAGCAGTTCTTC,many,TRBV11-1,-,TRBJ2-1
CASGLTDSGYEQYF,TGTGCCAGCGGCCTTACCGACTCAGGCTACGAACAGTACTTC,few,TRBV7-9,-,TRBJ2-7
CSARSWRSYNEQFF,TGCAGTGCTAGATCGTGGCGCTCCTACAATGAGCAGTTCTTC,many,TRBV20-1,-,TRBJ2-1
CASSRERVPNEQFF,TGTGCCAGCAGCCGTGAGCGGGTCCCCAATGAGCAGTTCTTC,-,TRBV7-2,-,TRBJ2-1
CAVTDDVSNNSPLHF,TGTGCCGTCACGGACGACGTCAGCAATAATTCACCCCTCCACTTT,-,TRBV10-3,-,TRBJ1-6
CASRFQNGNTIYF,TGTGCCAGCCGCTTTCAGAATGGAAACACCATATATTTT,many,TRBV5-4,-,TRBJ1-3
CEQPLGGGKMYQETQYF,TGTGAGCAGCCCTTAGGGGGGGGTAAAATGTACCAAGAGACCCAGTACTTC,-,TRBV11-2,-,TRBJ2-5
CASSQEGYYEQYF,TGCGCCAGCAGCCAAGAGGGATACTACGAGCAGTACTTC,many,TRBV4-1,-,TRBJ2-7
CSAKVGGQNGQFF,TGCAGTGCTAAAGTAGGGGGGCAGAATGGGCAGTTCTTC,few,TRBV20-1,-,TRBJ2-1
CAKSDSAGRNEQFF,TGCGCCAAAAGTGACTCCGCAGGGCGCAATGAGCAGTTCTTC,-,TRBV10-1,-,TRBJ2-1
CASSQAYTQSYGYTF,TGCGCCAGCAGCCAAGCATACACCCAGAGCTATGGCTACACCTTC,few,TRBV4-1,-,TRBJ1-2
CASSHGQGATDTQYF,TGCGCCAGCAGCCACGGACAGGGGGCAACAGATACGCAGTATTTT,many,TRBV4-3,TRBD1,TRBJ2-3
CASRFISTDTQYF,TGTGCCAGCAGATTTATTAGCACAGATACGCAGTATTTT,-,TRBV11-2,-,TRBJ2-3
CAWRTSGGPGTQYF,TGTGCCTGGAGAACCAGCGGGGGGCCCGGGACCCAGTACTTC,few,TRBV30,TRBD2,TRBJ2-5
CSVRDRAGGPVDTQYF,TGCAGTGTTAGAGATCGAGCGGGAGGGCCCGTAGATACGCAGTATTTT,-,TRBV20-1,TRBD2,TRBJ2-3
CASSTGQGFDTEAFF,TGTGCCAGCAGTACGGGGCAGGGCTTCGACACTGAAGCTTTCTTT,-,TRBV12-3/TRBV12-4,-,TRBJ1-1
CASKRRRQDSTDMQYF,TGTGCTAGTAAACGTCGTCGACAGGATAGCACAGATATGCAGTATTTT,once,TRBV12-5,-,TRBJ2-3
CSANPGLGETQYF,TGCAGTGCTAACCCGGGACTTGGGGAGACCCAATACTTC,-,TRBV20-1,-,TRBJ2-5
CASSLGGANFQCF,TGTGCCAGCAGCCTGGGAGGGGCAAACTTTCAGTGCTTC,-,TRBV11-1,TRBD2,TRBJ2-4
CSAVRIYEQYF,TGCAGTGCTGTCAGGATTTACGAGCAATACTTC,-,TRBV20-1,-,TRBJ2-7
CASSPWTSRERTGTQYF,TGTGCCAGCAGCCCTTGGACTAGCAGGGAGAGAACAGGTACGCAGTATTTT,-,TRBV11-1,TRBD2,TRBJ2-3
CTILDGVEDTQYF,TGTACCATCCTGGATGGGGTGGAGGATACGCAGTATTTT,-,TRBV7-9,-,TRBJ2-3
CASSFERGRSYNEQFF,TGTGCCAGCAGCTTCGAAAGGGGGCGGTCCTACAATGAGCAGTTCTTC,few,TRBV11-2,TRBD1,TRBJ2-1
CASSPDRGSSTNTQYF,TGCGCCAGCAGTCCAGACAGGGGATCTAGCACAAATACGCAGTATTTT,-,TRBV23-1,TRBD1,TRBJ2-3
CASSEGGKNIQYF,TGTGCCAGCAGTGAGGGGGGCAAAAACATTCAGTACTTC,many,TRBV28,-,TRBJ2-4
CASSLYRRETVELFF,TGTGCCAGCAGCTTATACAGAAGGGAAACCGTGGAGCTGTTTTTT,-,TRBV11-1,-,TRBJ2-2
CASSTGRGVWNEQFF,TGTGCCAGCAGCACCGGGCGGGGGGTGTGGAATGAGCAGTTCTTC,many,TRBV5-6,TRBD2,TRBJ2-1
CASSPRTASTDTQYF,TGTGCCAGCAGTCCCAGGACGGCTAGCACAGATACGCAGTATTTT,-,TRBV5-6,-,TRBJ2-3
CSARTFMNTEAFF,TGCAGTGCTAGAACATTTATGAACACTGAAGCTTTCTTT,-,TRBV20-1,-,TRBJ1-1
CASSQEGLATYNEQLF,TGTGCCAGCAGCCAAGAGGGACTAGCGACCTACAACGAGCAGCTCTTC,-,TRBV4-2,TRBD2,TRBJ2-1
CTSSLVPGGETQYF,TGTACCAGCAGCCTAGTCCCAGGGGGGGAGACCCAGTACTTC,-,TRBV11-2,-,TRBJ2-5
CASSSRLAGDNTGELFF,TGTGCCAGCAGTTCCAGACTAGCGGGAGATAACACCGGGGAGCTGTTTTTT,once,TRBV11-2,TRBD2,TRBJ2-2
CASSLAGGCTDTQYF,TGTGCCAGCAGTCTGGCGGGGGGGTGCACAGATACGCAGTATTTT,-,TRBV12-3/TRBV12-4,TRBD2,TRBJ2-3
CASSQGPHQPQHF,TGTGCCAGCAGCCAGGGACCCCACCAGCCCCAGCATTTT,many,TRBV16,-,TRBJ1-5
CASSYSPSGYTF,TGTGCCAGCAGTTACTCGCCGTCTGGCTACACCTTC,many,TRBV6-6,-,TRBJ1-2
CASSQDTQGSNTGELFF,TGCGCCAGCAGCCAGGACACACAGGGCTCGAACACCGGGGAGCTGTTTTTT,many,TRBV4-3,-,TRBJ2-2
CAGLQTGHGENQPQHF,TGTGCCGGCCTACAGACCGGACATGGGGAAAATCAGCCCCAGCATTTT,-,TRBV6-2/TRBV6-3,-,TRBJ1-5